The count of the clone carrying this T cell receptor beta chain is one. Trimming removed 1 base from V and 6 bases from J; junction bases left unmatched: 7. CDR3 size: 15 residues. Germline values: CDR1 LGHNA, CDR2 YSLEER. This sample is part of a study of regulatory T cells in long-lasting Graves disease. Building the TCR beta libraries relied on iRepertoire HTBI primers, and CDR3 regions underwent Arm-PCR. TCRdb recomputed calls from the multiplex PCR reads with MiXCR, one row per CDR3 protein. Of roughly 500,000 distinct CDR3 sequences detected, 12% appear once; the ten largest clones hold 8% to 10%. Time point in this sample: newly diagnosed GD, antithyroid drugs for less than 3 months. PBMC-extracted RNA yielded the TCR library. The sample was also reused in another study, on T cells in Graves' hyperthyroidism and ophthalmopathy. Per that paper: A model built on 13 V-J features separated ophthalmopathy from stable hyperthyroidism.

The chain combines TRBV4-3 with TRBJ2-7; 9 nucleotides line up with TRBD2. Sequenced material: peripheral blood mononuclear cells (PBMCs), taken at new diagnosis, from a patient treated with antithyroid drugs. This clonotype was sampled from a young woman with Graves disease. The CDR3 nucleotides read TGCGCCAGCAGCCAAGGGACTAGCGCGATGGGCGAGCAGTACTTC. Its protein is CASSQGTSAMGEQYF.